The 30 T cell receptor beta chains presented below share a single source sample, sequenced in a study of blood T cell repertoires in COVID-19. This table comes from immunoSEQ multiplex PCR, and its TCRdb copy is limited to in-frame clones, with some not included. The table lists around 100,000 clones, roughly 92% of them singletons. Sequenced material: peripheral blood. The origin of the receptors is a man in his 70s with acute or convalescent COVID-19.

This chain joins TRBV11-3 and TRBJ2-2; 8 bases map to TRBD2. Germline CDR1 reads SGHNT; CDR2 reads YENEEA. The CDR3 runs to 16 residues. V was clipped by 5 bases and J by 7 bases; unmatched bases: 12. CDR3 coding DNA: TGTGCCAGCAGCCTCGCCAGCGGGAGTTCTGGCGGGGAGCTGTTTTTT. This sequence encodes CASSLASGSSGGELFF.

This clone was seen once. The genes are TRBV7-9 and TRBJ2-7, with a tentative D call TRBD2 (7 bases). The CDR3 covers 15 residues. V gave up 5 bases and J gave up 6 bases, with 20 bases separating them. Germline V gene lookup returns CDR1 SEHNR and CDR2 FQNEAQ (reference sequence). CDR3 sequence (DNA): TGTGCCAGCAGCCAAGGGGGGGGAGGGCTCGGCGAGCAGTACTTC. Translated: CASSQGGGGLGEQYF.

This clone occurred once. Here the CDR3 reads CASSRRTGGNYGYTF. The CDR3 region has the DNA TGCGCCAGCAGCCGACGCACAGGGGGAAACTATGGCTACACCTTC. The chain carries TRBV4-1 and TRBJ1-2, with 8 nucleotides matching TRBD1. The germline V gene encodes CDR1 MGHRA and CDR2 YSYEKL. CDR3 length: 15 amino acids. V lost 4 bases, J lost 2 bases, and 6 bases stayed unmatched.

The chain combines TRBV5-4 with TRBJ2-1; D is tentatively TRBD1 or TRBD2 (5 bases each). The V gene's germline CDR1 is SGHNT and CDR2 YYREEE (reference sequence). This CDR3 comprises 15 residues. V was trimmed by 4 bases and J by 8 bases, leaving 19 bases between them. DNA of the CDR3: TGTGCCAGCAGCATGGGACCCACCTTGACAGATGAGCAGTTCTTC. It yields the protein CASSMGPTLTDEQFF.

The V and J genes are TRBV5-1 and TRBJ1-1; TRBD1 matches at 8 bases. CDR1 SGHRS and CDR2 YFSETQ come from the germline V gene. Trimming at V came to 4 bases and at J to 4 bases, leaving 6 bases not matched to a gene. The CDR3 totals 14 residues. The CDR3 loop reads CASSAGQGFTEAFF. As DNA, the CDR3 is TGCGCCAGCAGCGCAGGACAGGGTTTCACTGAAGCTTTCTTT.

CDR3: CASSVESLAGGNTIYF. The CDR3 nucleotides are TGTGCCAGCAGCGTAGAATCCCTCGCAGGAGGAAACACCATATATTTT. V gene TRBV9 combines with J gene TRBJ1-3; D unclear. This CDR3 comprises 16 residues. Per the germline V gene, CDR1 is SGDLS and CDR2 is YYNGEE. V lost 0 bases, J lost 4 bases, and 14 bases lay in between.

V gene TRBV9 combines with J gene TRBJ2-1; TRBD2 agrees at 11 bases. This CDR3 contains 19 residues. With 0 bases clipped from V and 1 base from J, the junction kept 9 bases outside the gene matches. Germline values: CDR1 SGDLS, CDR2 YYNGEE. The CDR3 reads CASSVGGRLAGLSYNEQFF. The CDR3 region has the DNA TGTGCCAGCAGCGTAGGGGGTCGACTAGCGGGATTGTCCTACAATGAGCAGTTCTTC.

In its sample, this clone was seen once. The chain recombines TRBV7-9 with TRBJ1-5, with TRBD1 matching over 7 bases. V trimming: 5 bases; J trimming: 4 bases; junction bases outside the gene matches: 5. The CDR3 consists of 14 residues. Germline loops: CDR1 SEHNR, CDR2 FQNEAQ (reference sequence). DNA for the CDR3: TGTGCCAGCAGCCACAACAGGGGTAATCAGCCCCAGCATTTT. This sequence encodes CASSHNRGNQPQHF.

This chain links TRBV12-5 with TRBJ2-7; 7 nucleotides line up with TRBD1. The germline CDR1 and CDR2 sequences are LGHNT and FRNRAP. This CDR3 region has 14 residues. With V trimmed by 6 bases and J by 6 bases, 11 bases remained unmatched. CDR3 amino acids: CASGPQGEGLEQYF. The CDR3 region has the DNA TGTGCTAGTGGCCCCCAGGGGGAAGGACTCGAGCAGTACTTC.

The chain couples TRBV4-3 to TRBJ1-4; no firm D call. Trimming shortened V by 2 bases and J by 0 bases, and 7 bases separated the two germline ends. The CDR3 spans 15 residues. Germline lookup yields CDR1 LGHNA and CDR2 YSLEER. The CDR3 sequence is CASSQFIATNEKLFF. Here the CDR3 DNA reads TGCGCCAGCAGCCAATTCATTGCAACTAATGAAAAACTGTTTTTT.

The rearrangement uses TRBV7-2 and TRBJ2-7, with TRBD2 matching 13 bases. Looked up from germline, CDR1 is SGHTA and CDR2 is FQGNSA. The trim removed 7 bases at V and 6 bases at J, leaving 3 bases unmatched. This CDR3 has 13 amino acids. CDR3 protein: CASKGLAGVEQYF. The CDR3 DNA sequence: TGTGCCAGCAAAGGACTAGCGGGGGTCGAGCAGTACTTC.

This chain links TRBV28 with TRBJ1-5; weak D call: TRBD1 (5 bases). Deletions cut 5 bases from V and 4 bases from J, with 12 bases between. Germline values: CDR1 MDHEN, CDR2 SYDVKM. CDR3 length equals 14 residues. DNA of the CDR3: TGTGCCAGCAGTGCCCGTCGGGGGAATCAGCCCCAGCATTTT. Amino acid sequence: CASSARRGNQPQHF.

J is TRBJ1-2 and V is TRBV5-1; D might be TRBD1 (5 bases). The CDR3 has 13 amino acids. V lost 5 bases to trimming and J lost 2 bases, with 10 bases between them. CDR1 and CDR2 (germline): SGHRS, YFSETQ. The CDR3 protein is CASSPDRNYGYTF. The CDR3 region has the DNA TGCGCCAGCAGTCCCGACAGAAACTATGGCTACACCTTC.

V usage is TRBV5-6 and J usage is TRBJ2-7; 8 bases are a match to TRBD1. Germline V gene data show CDR1 as SGHDT and CDR2 as YYEEEE. Trimming cost V 0 bases and J 4 bases; bases outside gene matches: 3. This CDR3 is built from 14 residues. CDR3 sequence: CASSLGQGRYEQYF. The CDR3, as DNA: TGTGCCAGCAGCTTGGGACAGGGGAGGTACGAGCAGTACTTC.

The chain is built from TRBV3-1 (or the pseudogene TRBV3-2) and TRBJ1-2; D unresolved. This CDR3 is 14 amino acids long. Germline values: CDR1 LGHDT, CDR2 YNNKEL (reference sequence). Trimming cost V 2 bases and J 3 bases, with 10 bases left between them. The DNA of the CDR3 is TGTGCCAGCAGCCAACTACAGAGAGACTATGGCTACACCTTC. Amino acid sequence: CASSQLQRDYGYTF.

V and J are TRBV15 and TRBJ2-5, with TRBD2 matching over 10 bases. V shed 0 bases, J shed 3 bases, and the junction held 4 bases outside the gene matches. Germline CDR1 LNHNV, CDR2 YYDKDF (reference sequence). The CDR3 spans 16 residues. The CDR3 sequence: CATSRDSGRLEETQYF. CDR3 DNA: TGTGCCACCAGCAGAGATAGCGGGAGGTTGGAAGAGACCCAGTACTTC.

The J gene is TRBJ2-7, the V gene TRBV10-1; 7 nucleotides match TRBD2. The CDR3 is made up of 15 amino acids. The trim removed 10 bases at V and 3 bases at J, leaving 15 bases unmatched. The germline V gene has CDR1 WNHNN and CDR2 SYGVQD (reference sequence). CDR3 DNA: TGCGCCACCGTTGACGTGGGGGGGGAACACTACGAGCAGTACTTC. Its protein is CATVDVGGEHYEQYF.

The rearrangement uses TRBV5-4 and TRBJ2-7, with 7 nucleotides matching TRBD2. Germline-derived CDR1 and CDR2 are SGHNT and YYREEE (reference sequence). CDR3 length: 14 amino acids. The trim removed 4 bases at V and 6 bases at J, leaving 10 bases unmatched. DNA of the CDR3: TGTGCCAGCAGCCTGGGGGGGGGAGAAGGCGAGCAGTACTTC. Its protein product is CASSLGGGEGEQYF.

The J gene is TRBJ1-1, the V gene TRBV29-1, with D hard to call. V was clipped by 4 bases and J by 4 bases, with 13 bases between them. CDR1 and CDR2 (germline): SQVTM, ANQGSEA. CDR3 length: 13 amino acids. The CDR3 bases are TGCAGCGTTGTCCGGGGATCGAGCACTGAAGCTTTCTTT. This sequence encodes CSVVRGSSTEAFF.

The chain has TRBV19 and TRBJ1-3; 9 bases align to TRBD1. Germline V CDR1 and CDR2: LNHDA, SQIVND (reference sequence). The V segment lost 8 bases and the J segment 4 bases; nucleotides outside the gene matches: 9. The CDR3 is 15 residues long. CDR3 region: CASSWGTGSGNTIYF. As DNA, the CDR3 is TGTGCCAGTTCCTGGGGGACAGGGTCCGGAAACACCATATATTTT.

This clone was picked up a small number of times. The chain joins TRBV5-5 to TRBJ2-2, with a tentative D call TRBD1 (6 bases). Trimming took off 3 bases at V and 0 bases at J, with 12 bases between the two ends. CDR3 length equals 16 residues. CDR1 is SGHKS, CDR2 YYEKEE, per germline (reference sequence). The CDR3 region has the DNA TGTGCCAGCAGCTCAACAGGGAGCGCGAACACCGGGGAGCTGTTTTTT. Its protein is CASSSTGSANTGELFF.

The chain links TRBV24-1 to TRBJ2-7; a weak D match, TRBD1 (6 bases). CDR3 length equals 14 residues. Germline V lookup: CDR1 KGHDR, CDR2 SFDVKD. V lost 3 bases, J lost 3 bases, and 11 bases lay in between. The CDR3 coding sequence is TGTGCCACCAGTGATAAACAGGGCGGCTACGAGCAGTACTTC. This codes for CATSDKQGGYEQYF.

This clone appeared once. This chain uses TRBV3-1 (or the pseudogene TRBV3-2) with TRBJ1-2, with 7 bases fitting TRBD1. This CDR3 is built from 14 residues. Germline CDR1 LGHDT, CDR2 YNNKEL (reference sequence). J lost 8 bases, V lost 1 base, and 7 bases had no gene match. For the CDR3, the DNA is TGTGCCAGCAGCCAAGTCCCCAGGGGGGTAGGCTACACCTTC. The encoded protein is CASSQVPRGVGYTF.

The chain has TRBV7-9 and TRBJ1-1, with TRBD1 as a possible D gene (5 bases). CDR1 and CDR2 (germline): SEHNR, FQNEAQ (reference sequence). The V and J ends lost 1 base and 1 base respectively, with 10 bases between them. This CDR3 region has 15 residues. The CDR3 reads CASSLVRDWNTEAFF. CDR3 nucleotides: TGTGCCAGCAGCTTAGTCAGGGATTGGAACACTGAAGCTTTCTTT.

The chain joins TRBV2 to TRBJ2-5; 9 nucleotides line up with TRBD1. CDR3 size: 16 residues. With V trimmed by 4 bases and J by 5 bases, 11 bases remained unmatched. Germline lookup yields CDR1 SNHLY and CDR2 FYNNEI. DNA for the CDR3: TGTGCCAGCAGTGCTGGGACAGGGACCCCTTGGGAGACCCAGTACTTC. Translation gives CASSAGTGTPWETQYF.

The rearrangement links TRBV19 to TRBJ1-4, with D tentatively TRBD1 (6 bases). V was trimmed by 4 bases and J by 3 bases, leaving 15 bases between them. The CDR3 sequence is 16 residues long. CDR1 is LNHDA, CDR2 SQIVND, per germline (reference sequence). Here the CDR3 reads CASSRHRQDPNEKLFF. DNA of the CDR3: TGTGCCAGTAGTAGGCACCGACAGGACCCTAATGAAAAACTGTTTTTT.

In DNA, the CDR3 is TGTGCCAGCAGCATTCGACTAGCGGAGATCTACGAGCAGTACTTC. Translating gives CASSIRLAEIYEQYF. This chain links TRBV6-2 or TRBV6-3 with TRBJ2-7; 9 positions match TRBD2. The CDR3 has 15 residues. J was trimmed by 3 bases and V by 6 bases; bases with no gene match: 9. Germline CDR1 reads MNHEY; CDR2 reads SVGEGT.

This clone appeared once. The chain joins TRBV28 to TRBJ2-7; perhaps TRBD1 as D (5 bases). The germline V gene has CDR1 MDHEN and CDR2 SYDVKM. The CDR3 loop spans 14 amino acids. V lost 2 bases, J lost 1 base, and 9 bases lay in between. For the CDR3, the DNA is TGTGCCAGCAGTTTAGGCAGGGAATCCTACGAGCAGTACTTC. It is translated as CASSLGRESYEQYF. Full variable domain (outside the CDR3, taken from reference TRBV28 and TRBJ2-7): DVKVTQSSRYLVKRTGEKVFLECVQDMDHENMFWYRQDPGLGLRLIYFSYDVKMKEKGDIPEGYSVSREKKERFSLILESASTNQTSMYLCASSLGRESYEQYFGPGTRLTVT.

The chain combines TRBV28 with TRBJ2-4, with D uncertain. Germline CDR1 and CDR2: MDHEN and SYDVKM. This CDR3 spans 16 amino acids. Between the trimmed V and J ends, which lost 3 bases and 0 bases, there was a span of 12 bases. The CDR3, as DNA: TGTGCCAGCAGTTTTGTGAGCAATCTAGCCAAAAACATTCAGTACTTC. Amino acid sequence: CASSFVSNLAKNIQYF.

The V and J genes are TRBV5-4 and TRBJ1-2, with 9 nucleotides matching TRBD1. The CDR3 totals 14 residues. V lost 4 bases, J lost 6 bases, and 7 bases stayed unmatched. Germline CDR1 reads SGHNT; CDR2 reads YYREEE (reference sequence). The CDR3 loop reads CASSLDRGRDGYTF. CDR3 DNA sequence: TGTGCCAGCAGCCTTGACAGGGGGAGAGATGGCTACACCTTC.